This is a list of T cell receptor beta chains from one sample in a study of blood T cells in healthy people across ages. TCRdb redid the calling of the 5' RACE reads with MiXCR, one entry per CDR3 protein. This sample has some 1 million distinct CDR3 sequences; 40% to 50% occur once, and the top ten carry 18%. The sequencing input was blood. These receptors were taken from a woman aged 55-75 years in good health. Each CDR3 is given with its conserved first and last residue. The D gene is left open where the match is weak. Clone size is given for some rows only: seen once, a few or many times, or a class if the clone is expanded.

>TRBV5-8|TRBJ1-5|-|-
TGTGCCAGCACCCTCGAGGGGAATCAGCCCCAGCATTTT
CASTLEGNQPQHF
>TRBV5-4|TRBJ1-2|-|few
TGTGCCAGCAGCTCACCAGCTAACTATGGCTACACCTTC
CASSSPANYGYTF
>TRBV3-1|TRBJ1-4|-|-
TGTGCCAGCAGCCAAAGGACCGCTGGTAATGAAAAACTGTTTTTT
CASSQRTAGNEKLFF
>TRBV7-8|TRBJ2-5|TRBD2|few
TGTGCCAGCAGCTCGGGACTAGCGGGAGGGGGTAGGGAGACCCAGTACTTC
CASSSGLAGGGRETQYF
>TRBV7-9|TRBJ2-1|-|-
TGTGCCAGCAGCTTATGGTTCCAGGATGAGCAGTTCTTC
CASSLWFQDEQFF
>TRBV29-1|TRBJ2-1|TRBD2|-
TGCAGCGTTGAAGATCTTAACTCCAAGGGACTAGCGGGATTAGGTGAGCAGTTCTTC
CSVEDLNSKGLAGLGEQFF
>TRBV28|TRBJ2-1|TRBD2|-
TGTGCCAGCAGCCACTGGACTAGCGGGAGTCATGAGCAGTTCTTC
CASSHWTSGSHEQFF
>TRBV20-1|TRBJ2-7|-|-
TGCGGTGCTGTCACTAGGACAGAAGAATACGAGCAGTACTTC
CGAVTRTEEYEQYF
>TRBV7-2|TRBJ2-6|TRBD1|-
TGTGCCAGCAGCCAGGGACAGGGGTCGGCTGGGGCCAACGTCCTGACTTTC
CASSQGQGSAGANVLTF
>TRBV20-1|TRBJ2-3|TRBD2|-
TGCAGTGCTAAGTTTAGCGGGGGAAGCACAGATACGCAGTATTTT
CSAKFSGGSTDTQYF
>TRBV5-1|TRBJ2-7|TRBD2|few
TGCGCCAGCAGCTCCTCAACTAGCGGGGCCTTCGAGCAGTACTTC
CASSSSTSGAFEQYF
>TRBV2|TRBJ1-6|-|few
TGTGCCAGCAGTGGGGACTATAATTCACCCCTCCACTTT
CASSGDYNSPLHF
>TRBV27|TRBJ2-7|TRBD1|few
TGTGCCAGCAGTCATACTTCCGGGACAGGGTCCTACGAGCAGTACTTC
CASSHTSGTGSYEQYF
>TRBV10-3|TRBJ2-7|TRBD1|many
TGTGCCATCAGCGGGACAGGGATTCTGGGCGAGCAGTACTTC
CAISGTGILGEQYF
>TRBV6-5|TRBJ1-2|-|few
TGTGCCAGCAGTTACTCGGGGGGAGTGGGCTACACCTTC
CASSYSGGVGYTF
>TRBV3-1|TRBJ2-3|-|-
TGTGCCAGCAGCCCTCCGGAGTGGGGGGCGTCTCTTACAGATACGCAGTATTTT
CASSPPEWGASLTDTQYF
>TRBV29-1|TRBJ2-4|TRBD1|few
TGCAGCGCACCAGAGGGGACAGGGAGGTCTTGCATTCAGTACTTC
CSAPEGTGRSCIQYF
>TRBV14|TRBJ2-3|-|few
TGTGCCAGCAGCCAAGAAAGACACCGGTATAGGACGCAGTATTTT
CASSQERHRYRTQYF
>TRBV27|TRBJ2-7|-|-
TGTGCCAGCGTTCGAGGGGTTTCAGTTTTCTACGAGCAGTACTTC
CASVRGVSVFYEQYF
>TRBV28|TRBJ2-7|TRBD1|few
TGTGCCAGCAGTTTCTGGGGACAGGGGGACTCCTACGAGCAGTACTTC
CASSFWGQGDSYEQYF
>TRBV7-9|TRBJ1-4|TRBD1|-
TGTGCCAGCAGTTGGACAGGGGATCATGAAAAACTGTTTTTT
CASSWTGDHEKLFF
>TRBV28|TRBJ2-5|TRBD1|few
TGTGCCAGCAGTCAGCTTAGGACAGGTTTCGTGGAGACCCAGTACTTC
CASSQLRTGFVETQYF
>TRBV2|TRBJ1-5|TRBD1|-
TGTGCCAGCAGTCGTTGGACAGGGGACAATCAGCCCCAGCATTTT
CASSRWTGDNQPQHF
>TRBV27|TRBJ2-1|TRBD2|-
TGTGCCAGCAGTTTGGCTAGCGGAACCTCCTACAATGAGCAGTTCTTC
CASSLASGTSYNEQFF